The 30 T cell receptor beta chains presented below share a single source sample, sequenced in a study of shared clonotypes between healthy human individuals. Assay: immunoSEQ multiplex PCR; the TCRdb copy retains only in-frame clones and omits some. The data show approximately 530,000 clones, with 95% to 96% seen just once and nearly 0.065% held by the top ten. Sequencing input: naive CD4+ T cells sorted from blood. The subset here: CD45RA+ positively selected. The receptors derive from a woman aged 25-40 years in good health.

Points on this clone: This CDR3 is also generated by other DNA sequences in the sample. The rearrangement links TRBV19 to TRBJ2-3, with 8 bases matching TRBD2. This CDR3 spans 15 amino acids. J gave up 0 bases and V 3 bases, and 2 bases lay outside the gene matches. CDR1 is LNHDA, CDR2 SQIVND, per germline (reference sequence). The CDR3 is CASSIAGGSTDTQYF. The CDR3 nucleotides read TGTGCCAGTAGTATTGCGGGGGGTAGCACAGATACGCAGTATTTT.

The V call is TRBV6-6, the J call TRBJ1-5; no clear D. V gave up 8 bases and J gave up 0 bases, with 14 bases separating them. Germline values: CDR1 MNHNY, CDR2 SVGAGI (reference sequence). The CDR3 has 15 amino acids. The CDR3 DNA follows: TGTGCCAGCGGTCCACCCGATTATAGCAATCAGCCCCAGCATTTT. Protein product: CASGPPDYSNQPQHF.

In nucleotides, the CDR3 is TGTGCCAGCAGTGGGGTTCCCGGGACAGGGAATTGGTACGAGCAGTACTTC. Its protein is CASSGVPGTGNWYEQYF. This rearrangement joins TRBV2 to TRBJ2-7; 9 bases are a match to TRBD1. The germline gives CDR1 SNHLY, CDR2 FYNNEI. The CDR3 contains 17 residues. Trimming cost V 4 bases and J 4 bases; bases outside gene matches: 14.

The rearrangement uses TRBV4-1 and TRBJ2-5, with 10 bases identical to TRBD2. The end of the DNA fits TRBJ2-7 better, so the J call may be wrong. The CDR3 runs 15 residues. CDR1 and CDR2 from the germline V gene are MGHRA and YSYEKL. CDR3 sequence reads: CASRRGLASLDEQYF. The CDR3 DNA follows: TGCGCCAGCAGGAGGGGACTAGCGAGTCTGGACGAGCAGTACTTC.

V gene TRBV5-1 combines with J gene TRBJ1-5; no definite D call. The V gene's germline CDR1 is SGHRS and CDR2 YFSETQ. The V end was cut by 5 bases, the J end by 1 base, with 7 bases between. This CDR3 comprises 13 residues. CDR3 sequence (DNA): TGCGCCAGCAGTAGAGGGAGCAATCAGCCCCAGCATTTT. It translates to CASSRGSNQPQHF.

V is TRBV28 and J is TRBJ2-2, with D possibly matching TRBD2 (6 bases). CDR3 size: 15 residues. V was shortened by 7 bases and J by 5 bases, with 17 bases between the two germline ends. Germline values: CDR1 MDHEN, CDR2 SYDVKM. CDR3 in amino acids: CASTPGGTRTGELFF. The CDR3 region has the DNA TGTGCCAGCACCCCCGGAGGGACCAGGACCGGGGAGCTGTTTTTT.

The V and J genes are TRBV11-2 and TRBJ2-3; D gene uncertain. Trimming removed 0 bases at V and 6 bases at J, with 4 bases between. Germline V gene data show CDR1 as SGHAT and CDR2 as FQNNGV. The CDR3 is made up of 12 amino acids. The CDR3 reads CASSLEVDTQYF. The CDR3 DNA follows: TGTGCCAGCAGCTTAGAGGTGGATACGCAGTATTTT.

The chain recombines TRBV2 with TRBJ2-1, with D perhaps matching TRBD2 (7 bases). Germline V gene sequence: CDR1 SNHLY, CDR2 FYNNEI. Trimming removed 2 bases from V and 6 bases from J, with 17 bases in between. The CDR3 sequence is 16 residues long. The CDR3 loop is CASSETGGLAANEQFF. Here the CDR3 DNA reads TGTGCCAGCAGTGAAACCGGGGGCCTAGCGGCCAATGAGCAGTTCTTC.

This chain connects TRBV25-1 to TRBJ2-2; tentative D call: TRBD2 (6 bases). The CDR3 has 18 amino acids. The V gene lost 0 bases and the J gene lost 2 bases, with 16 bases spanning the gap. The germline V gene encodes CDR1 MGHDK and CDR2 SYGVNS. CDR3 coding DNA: TGTGCCAGCAGTGAATATATCCGGGATGGGACTAACACCGGGGAGCTGTTTTTT. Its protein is CASSEYIRDGTNTGELFF.

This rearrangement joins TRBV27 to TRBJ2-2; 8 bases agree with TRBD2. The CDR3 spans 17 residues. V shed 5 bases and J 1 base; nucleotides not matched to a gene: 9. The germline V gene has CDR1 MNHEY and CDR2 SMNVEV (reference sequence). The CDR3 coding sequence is TGTGCCAGCAGTGGCAATCTAGCGGGTCTGAACACCGGGGAGCTGTTTTTT. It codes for CASSGNLAGLNTGELFF.

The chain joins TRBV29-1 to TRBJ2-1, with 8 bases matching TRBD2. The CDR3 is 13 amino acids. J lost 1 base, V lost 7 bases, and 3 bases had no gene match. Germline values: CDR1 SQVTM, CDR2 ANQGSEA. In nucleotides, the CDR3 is TGCAGCGCCAGCGGGAGTTCCTACAATGAGCAGTTCTTC. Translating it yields CSASGSSYNEQFF.

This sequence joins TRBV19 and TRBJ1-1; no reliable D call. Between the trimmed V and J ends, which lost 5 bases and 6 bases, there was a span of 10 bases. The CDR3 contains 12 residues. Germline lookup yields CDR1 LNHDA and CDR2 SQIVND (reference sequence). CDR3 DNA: TGTGCCAGTAGTTTCTTAGGCGCTGAAGCTTTCTTT. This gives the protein CASSFLGAEAFF.

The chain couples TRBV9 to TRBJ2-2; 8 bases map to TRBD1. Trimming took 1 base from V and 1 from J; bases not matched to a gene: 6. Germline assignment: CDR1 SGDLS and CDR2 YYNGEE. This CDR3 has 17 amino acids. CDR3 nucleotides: TGTGCCAGCAGCGTACGCCTCGGGACAGGGAACACCGGGGAGCTGTTTTTT. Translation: CASSVRLGTGNTGELFF.

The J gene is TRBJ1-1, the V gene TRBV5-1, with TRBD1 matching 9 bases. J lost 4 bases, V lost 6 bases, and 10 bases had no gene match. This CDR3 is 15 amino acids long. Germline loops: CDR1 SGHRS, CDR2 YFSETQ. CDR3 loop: CASTNRGQGGTEAFF. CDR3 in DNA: TGCGCCAGCACGAACAGGGGGCAGGGCGGCACTGAAGCTTTCTTT.

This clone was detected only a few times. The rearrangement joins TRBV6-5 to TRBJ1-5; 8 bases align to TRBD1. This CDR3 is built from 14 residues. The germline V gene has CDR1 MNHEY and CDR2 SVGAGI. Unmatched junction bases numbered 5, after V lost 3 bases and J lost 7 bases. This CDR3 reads CASSYGQGRQPQHF. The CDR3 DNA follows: TGTGCCAGCAGTTATGGACAGGGTCGGCAGCCCCAGCATTTT.

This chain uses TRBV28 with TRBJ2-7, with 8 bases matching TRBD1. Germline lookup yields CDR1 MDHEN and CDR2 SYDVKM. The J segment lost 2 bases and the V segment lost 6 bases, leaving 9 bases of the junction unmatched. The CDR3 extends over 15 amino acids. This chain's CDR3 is CASSDPQDRAYEQYF. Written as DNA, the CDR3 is TGTGCCAGCAGCGACCCCCAGGACAGGGCCTACGAGCAGTACTTC.

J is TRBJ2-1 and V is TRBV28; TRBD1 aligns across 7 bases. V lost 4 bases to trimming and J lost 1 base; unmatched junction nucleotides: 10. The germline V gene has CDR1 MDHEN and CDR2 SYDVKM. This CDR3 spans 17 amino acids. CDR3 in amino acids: CASSSTTGQASYNEQFF. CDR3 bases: TGTGCCAGCAGTTCAACGACCGGACAGGCGTCCTACAATGAGCAGTTCTTC.

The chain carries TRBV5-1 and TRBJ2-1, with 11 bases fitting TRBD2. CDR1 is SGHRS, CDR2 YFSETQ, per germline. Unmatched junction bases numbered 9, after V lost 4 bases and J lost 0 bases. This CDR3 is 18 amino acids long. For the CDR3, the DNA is TGCGCCAGCAGCCCCGTCGGGACTAGCGGTAACTCCTACAATGAGCAGTTCTTC. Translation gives CASSPVGTSGNSYNEQFF. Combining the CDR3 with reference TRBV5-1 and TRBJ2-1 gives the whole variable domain KAGVTQTPRYLIKTRGQQVTLSCSPISGHRSVSWYQQTPGQGLQFLFEYFSETQRNKGNFPGRFSGRQFSNSRSEMNVSTLELGDSALYLCASSPVGTSGNSYNEQFFGPGTRLTVL.

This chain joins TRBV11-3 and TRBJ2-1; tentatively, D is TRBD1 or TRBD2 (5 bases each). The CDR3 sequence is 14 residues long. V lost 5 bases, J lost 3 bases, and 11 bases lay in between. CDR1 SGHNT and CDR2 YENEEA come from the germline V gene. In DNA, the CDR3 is TGTGCCAGCAGCCAGGGACCAGACTACAATGAGCAGTTCTTC. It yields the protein CASSQGPDYNEQFF.

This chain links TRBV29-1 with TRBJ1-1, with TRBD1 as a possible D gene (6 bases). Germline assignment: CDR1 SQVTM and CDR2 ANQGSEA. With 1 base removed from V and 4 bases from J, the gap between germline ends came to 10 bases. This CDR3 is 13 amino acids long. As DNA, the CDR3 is TGCAGCGTTGAAGGGATAGGGGGCACTGAAGCTTTCTTT. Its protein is CSVEGIGGTEAFF.

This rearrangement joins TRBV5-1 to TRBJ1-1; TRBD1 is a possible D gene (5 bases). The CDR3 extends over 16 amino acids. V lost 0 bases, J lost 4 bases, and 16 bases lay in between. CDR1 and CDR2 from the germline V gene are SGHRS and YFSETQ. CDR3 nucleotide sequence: TGCGCCAGCAGCTTGGGTCTTGGGGCAGTGGGCACTGAAGCTTTCTTT. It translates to CASSLGLGAVGTEAFF.

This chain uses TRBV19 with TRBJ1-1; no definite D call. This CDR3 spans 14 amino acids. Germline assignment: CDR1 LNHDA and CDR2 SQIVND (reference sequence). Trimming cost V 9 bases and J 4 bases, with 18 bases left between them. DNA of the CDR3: TGTGCCAGCTCCCCTAGTGCTGTACTCACTGAAGCTTTCTTT. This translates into CASSPSAVLTEAFF.

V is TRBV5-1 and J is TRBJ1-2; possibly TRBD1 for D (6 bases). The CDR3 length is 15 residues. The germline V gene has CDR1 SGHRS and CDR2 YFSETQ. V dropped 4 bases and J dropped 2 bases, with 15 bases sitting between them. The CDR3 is CASSAYTGINYGYTF. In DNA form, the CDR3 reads TGCGCCAGCAGCGCCTATACAGGGATCAACTATGGCTACACCTTC.

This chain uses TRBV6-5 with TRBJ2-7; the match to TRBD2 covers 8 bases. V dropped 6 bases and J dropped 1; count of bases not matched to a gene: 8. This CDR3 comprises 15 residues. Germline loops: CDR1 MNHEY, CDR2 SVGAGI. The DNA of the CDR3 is TGTGCCAGCAGCTCCGGGACTAGACATTCCTACGAGCAGTACTTC. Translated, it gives CASSSGTRHSYEQYF.

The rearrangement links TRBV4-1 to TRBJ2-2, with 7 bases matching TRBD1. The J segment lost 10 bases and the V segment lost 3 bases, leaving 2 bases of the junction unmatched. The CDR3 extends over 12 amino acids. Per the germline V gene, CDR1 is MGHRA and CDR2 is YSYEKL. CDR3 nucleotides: TGCGCCAGCAGCCACGACAGGGTGGAGCTGTTTTTT. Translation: CASSHDRVELFF.

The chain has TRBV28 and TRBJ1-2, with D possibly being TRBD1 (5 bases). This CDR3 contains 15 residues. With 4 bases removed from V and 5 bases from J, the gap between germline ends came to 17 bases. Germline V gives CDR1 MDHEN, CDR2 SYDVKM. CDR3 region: CASSSGGGREYGYTF. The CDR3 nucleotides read TGTGCCAGCAGTTCCGGTGGGGGTAGGGAATATGGCTACACCTTC.

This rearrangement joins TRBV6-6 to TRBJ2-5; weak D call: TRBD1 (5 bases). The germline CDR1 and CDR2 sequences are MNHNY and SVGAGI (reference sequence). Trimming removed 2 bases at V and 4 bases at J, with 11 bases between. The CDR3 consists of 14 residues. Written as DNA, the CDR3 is TGTGCCAGCAGTTACGGCAGGGTAGGAGAGACCCAGTACTTC. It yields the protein CASSYGRVGETQYF.

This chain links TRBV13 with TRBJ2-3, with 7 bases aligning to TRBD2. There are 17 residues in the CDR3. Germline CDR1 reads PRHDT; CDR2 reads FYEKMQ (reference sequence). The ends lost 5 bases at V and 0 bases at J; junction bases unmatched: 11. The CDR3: CASSHPLAVDSTDTQYF. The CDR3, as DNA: TGTGCCAGCAGCCATCCCCTAGCGGTCGATAGCACAGATACGCAGTATTTT.

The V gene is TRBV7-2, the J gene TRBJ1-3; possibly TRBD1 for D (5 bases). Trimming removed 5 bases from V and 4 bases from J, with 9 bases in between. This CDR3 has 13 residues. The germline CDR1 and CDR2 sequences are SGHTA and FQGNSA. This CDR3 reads CASSTGTGNTIYF. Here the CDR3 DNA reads TGTGCCAGCAGCACTGGGACGGGAAACACCATATATTTT.

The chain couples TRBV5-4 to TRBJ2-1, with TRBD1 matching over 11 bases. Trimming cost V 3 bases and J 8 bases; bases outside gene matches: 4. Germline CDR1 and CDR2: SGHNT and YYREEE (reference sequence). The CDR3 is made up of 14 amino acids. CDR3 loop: CASSWGQGVDEQFF. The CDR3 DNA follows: TGTGCCAGCAGCTGGGGACAGGGGGTCGATGAGCAGTTCTTC.